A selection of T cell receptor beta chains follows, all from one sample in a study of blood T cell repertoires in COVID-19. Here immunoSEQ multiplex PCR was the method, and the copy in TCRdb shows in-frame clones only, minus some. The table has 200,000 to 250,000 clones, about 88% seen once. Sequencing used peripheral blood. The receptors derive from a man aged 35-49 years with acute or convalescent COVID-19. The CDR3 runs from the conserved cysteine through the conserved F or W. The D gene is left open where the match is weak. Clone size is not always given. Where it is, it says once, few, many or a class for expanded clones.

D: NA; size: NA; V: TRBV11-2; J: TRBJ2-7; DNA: TGTGCCAGCAGGACAATACGAGCGCAGGGCCCCTACGAGCAGTACTTC; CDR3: CASRTIRAQGPYEQYF
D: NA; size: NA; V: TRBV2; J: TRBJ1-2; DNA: TGTGCCAGCAGTGAATCAGGGGCTGGCTATGGCTACACCTTC; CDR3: CASSESGAGYGYTF
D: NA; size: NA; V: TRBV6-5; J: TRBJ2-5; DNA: TGTGCCAGCAGTTACTCGGGGCAGCCGGAAGAGACCCAGTACTTC; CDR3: CASSYSGQPEETQYF
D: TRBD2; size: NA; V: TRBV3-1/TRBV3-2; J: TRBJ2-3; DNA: TGTGCCAGCAGCCGCCGGACTAGCGGGGGTGATACGCAGTATTTT; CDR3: CASSRRTSGGDTQYF
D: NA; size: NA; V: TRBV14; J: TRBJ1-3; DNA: TGTGCCAGCAGCCACCCCGTCGGGGGACGCTCTGGAAACACCATATATTTT; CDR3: CASSHPVGGRSGNTIYF
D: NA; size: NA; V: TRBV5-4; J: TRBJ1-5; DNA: TGTGCCAGCAGCGTCGACGGGTATCAGCCCCAGCATTTT; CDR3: CASSVDGYQPQHF
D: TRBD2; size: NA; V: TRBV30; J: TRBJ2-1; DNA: TGTGCCTGGAAATCCCGGGGGGGAACGGGCAATGAGCAGTTCTTC; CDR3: CAWKSRGGTGNEQFF
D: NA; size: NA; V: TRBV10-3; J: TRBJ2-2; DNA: TGTGCCATCAGGCAGAGTCAGGGGAACACCGGGGAGCTGTTTTTT; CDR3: CAIRQSQGNTGELFF
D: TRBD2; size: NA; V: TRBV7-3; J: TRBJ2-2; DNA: TGTGCCAGCAGCTCACTACGGGGCGGGGGAGACACCGGGGAGCTGTTTTTT; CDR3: CASSSLRGGGDTGELFF
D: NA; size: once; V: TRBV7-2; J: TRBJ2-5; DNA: TGTGCCAGCAGCTTAGTAGGAGTTGACAGGCAAGAGACCCAGTACTTC; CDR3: CASSLVGVDRQETQYF
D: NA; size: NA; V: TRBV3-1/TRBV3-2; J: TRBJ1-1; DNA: TGTGCCAGCACCCCCTCGAGGCAGGGAGGAACTGAAGCTTTCTTT; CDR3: CASTPSRQGGTEAFF
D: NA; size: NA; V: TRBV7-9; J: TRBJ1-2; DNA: TGTGCCAGCAGGCCCGCAGGGTGGGATAGCTATGGCTACACCTTC; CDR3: CASRPAGWDSYGYTF
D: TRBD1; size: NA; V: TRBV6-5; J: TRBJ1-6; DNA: TGTGCCAGCAGTTGGACAGGGGTTAATTCACCCCTCCACTTT; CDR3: CASSWTGVNSPLHF
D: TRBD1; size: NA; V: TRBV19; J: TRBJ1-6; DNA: TGTGCCAGTAGTCCTAGACAGGGCTTCTATAATTCACCCCTCCACTTT; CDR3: CASSPRQGFYNSPLHF
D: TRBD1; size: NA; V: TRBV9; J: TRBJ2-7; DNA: TGTGCCAGCAGCCCACGGACAGGTTGGGGCGAGCAGTACTTC; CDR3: CASSPRTGWGEQYF
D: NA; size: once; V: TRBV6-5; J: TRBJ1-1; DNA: TGTGCCACCCTGGGGGGGTGGGACACTGAAGCTTTCTTT; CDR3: CATLGGWDTEAFF
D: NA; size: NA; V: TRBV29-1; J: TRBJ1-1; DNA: TGCAGCGCTAAAGTTGGACAGTACCTCGGGATAGACACTGAAGCTTTCTTT; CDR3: CSAKVGQYLGIDTEAFF
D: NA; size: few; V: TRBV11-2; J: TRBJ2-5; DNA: TGTGCCAGCACCCTACAGCAGTACTCACAAGAGACCCAGTACTTC; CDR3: CASTLQQYSQETQYF
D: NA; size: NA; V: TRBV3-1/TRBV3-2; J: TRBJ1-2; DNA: TGTGCCAGCAGCCAGACAGCTTCAATTGGCTACACCTTC; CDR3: CASSQTASIGYTF